These 5 T cell receptor beta chains were sequenced from one sample in a study of early T cells in non-severe SARS-CoV-2 infection. Each CDR3 protein is one row after TCRdb ran MiXCR on the 5' RACE reads. The table lists roughly 100,000 distinct CDR3 sequences, approximately 12% of them singletons. This sample comprised whole blood, obtained at baseline. Receptors originate from an adult who was a healthcare worker with PCR-confirmed SARS-CoV-2 infection or an uninfected control (not recorded which).

The J gene is TRBJ2-6, the V gene TRBV18; perhaps TRBD1 as D (5 bases). CDR3 size: 17 residues. Looked up from germline, CDR1 is KGHSH and CDR2 is LQKENI. Trimming removed 4 bases at V and 0 bases at J, with 13 bases between. CDR3 region: CASSRTTPDSGANVLTF. Here the CDR3 DNA reads TGTGCCAGCTCACGGACAACCCCCGACTCTGGGGCCAACGTCCTGACTTTC. The full variable domain, in which reference TRBV18 and TRBJ2-6 provide the parts outside the CDR3, is NAGVMQNPRHLVRRRGQEARLRCSPMKGHSHVYWYRQLPEEGLKFMVYLQKENIIDESGMPKERFSAEFPKEGPSILRIQQVVRGDSAAYFCASSRTTPDSGANVLTFGAGSRLTVL.

The chain couples TRBV29-1 to TRBJ2-5; 8 bases agree with TRBD1. The CDR3 is made up of 14 amino acids. Germline assignment: CDR1 SQVTM and CDR2 ANQGSEA. Germline trimming cut 4 bases from V and 2 bases from J; bases unmatched to any gene: 6. DNA for the CDR3: TGCAGCGTTGTTCAGGGGGCGCGACAAGAGACCCAGTACTTC. Translated, it gives CSVVQGARQETQYF. The full variable domain, with the rest looked up from reference TRBV29-1 and TRBJ2-5, is SAVISQKPSRDICQRGTSLTIQCQVDSQVTMMFWYRQQPGQSLTLIATANQGSEATYESGFVIDKFPISRPNLTFSTLTVSNMSPEDSSIYLCSVVQGARQETQYFGPGTRLLVL.

The sample holds many counts of this clonotype. This chain uses TRBV20-1 with TRBJ2-1; D not resolved. Germline CDR1 and CDR2: DFQATT and SNEGSKA (reference sequence). V gave up 3 bases and J gave up 5 bases, with 8 bases separating them. The CDR3 runs 12 residues. CDR3 sequence (DNA): TGCAGTGCTAGTATACTCGACAATGAGCAGTTCTTC. It is translated as CSASILDNEQFF.

The rearrangement links TRBV10-3 to TRBJ2-7, with 9 bases aligning to TRBD1. The V segment lost 6 bases and the J segment 5 bases; nucleotides outside the gene matches: 5. Germline values: CDR1 ENHRY, CDR2 SYGVKD. The CDR3 consists of 13 residues. CDR3 nucleotide sequence: TGTGCCATCAGACCGGGACAGGGTGACGAGCAGTACTTC. Amino acids: CAIRPGQGDEQYF.

The sample holds a few counts of this clonotype. The rearrangement joins TRBV12-3 or TRBV12-4 to TRBJ1-1; D is possibly TRBD1 (6 bases). The V gene lost 6 bases and the J gene lost 0 bases, with 17 bases spanning the gap. The CDR3 is 16 residues long. CDR3 nucleotides: TGTGCCAGCAGACTCAGCGGACAGATCATGAACACTGAAGCTTTCTTT. Protein: CASRLSGQIMNTEAFF.